These 2 T cell receptor beta chains were sequenced from one sample in a study of persistence of HIV-infected CD4 T cells. Stimulation used about 9.5 ug/mL lysate from CMV-infected fibroblasts. Memory cells lacking CD40L and CD69 with high CD45RO were sorted. Their cognate antigens are unknown. The libraries were made with immunoSEQ version 4 in survey mode. The method was immunoSEQ multiplex PCR; TCRdb's version includes in-frame clones alone and lacks a portion of them. This table holds 25,000 to 35,000 clones, approximately 78% found once. The sample was CD4+ T cells sorted from PBMCs after roughly 18-hour stimulation, taken from a patient who received antiretroviral therapy. The receptors originated from an adult woman with HIV who was CMV-seropositive.

The CDR3, as DNA: TGTGCCTGGAGTGTAAGTGGGAGCGGGGCAGCTTTCTTT. Encoded protein: CAWSVSGSGAAFF. This chain joins TRBV30 and TRBJ1-1; weak D call: TRBD1 (5 bases). CDR1 is GTSNPN, CDR2 SVGIG, per germline (reference sequence). The CDR3 has 13 amino acids. The V gene lost 0 bases and the J gene lost 10 bases, with 15 bases spanning the gap.

The chain joins TRBV5-1 to TRBJ1-4; D gene unclear. The CDR3 is 13 residues long. CDR1 and CDR2 from the germline V gene are SGHRS and YFSETQ. V was pared by 4 bases and J by 7 bases, with 11 bases between. DNA of the CDR3: TGCGCCAGCAGCCCAAACATCGCTGAAAAACTGTTTTTT. This encodes CASSPNIAEKLFF. Supplemented by reference TRBV5-1 and TRBJ1-4, the full variable domain reads KAGVTQTPRYLIKTRGQQVTLSCSPISGHRSVSWYQQTPGQGLQFLFEYFSETQRNKGNFPGRFSGRQFSNSRSEMNVSTLELGDSALYLCASSPNIAEKLFFGSGTQLSVL.